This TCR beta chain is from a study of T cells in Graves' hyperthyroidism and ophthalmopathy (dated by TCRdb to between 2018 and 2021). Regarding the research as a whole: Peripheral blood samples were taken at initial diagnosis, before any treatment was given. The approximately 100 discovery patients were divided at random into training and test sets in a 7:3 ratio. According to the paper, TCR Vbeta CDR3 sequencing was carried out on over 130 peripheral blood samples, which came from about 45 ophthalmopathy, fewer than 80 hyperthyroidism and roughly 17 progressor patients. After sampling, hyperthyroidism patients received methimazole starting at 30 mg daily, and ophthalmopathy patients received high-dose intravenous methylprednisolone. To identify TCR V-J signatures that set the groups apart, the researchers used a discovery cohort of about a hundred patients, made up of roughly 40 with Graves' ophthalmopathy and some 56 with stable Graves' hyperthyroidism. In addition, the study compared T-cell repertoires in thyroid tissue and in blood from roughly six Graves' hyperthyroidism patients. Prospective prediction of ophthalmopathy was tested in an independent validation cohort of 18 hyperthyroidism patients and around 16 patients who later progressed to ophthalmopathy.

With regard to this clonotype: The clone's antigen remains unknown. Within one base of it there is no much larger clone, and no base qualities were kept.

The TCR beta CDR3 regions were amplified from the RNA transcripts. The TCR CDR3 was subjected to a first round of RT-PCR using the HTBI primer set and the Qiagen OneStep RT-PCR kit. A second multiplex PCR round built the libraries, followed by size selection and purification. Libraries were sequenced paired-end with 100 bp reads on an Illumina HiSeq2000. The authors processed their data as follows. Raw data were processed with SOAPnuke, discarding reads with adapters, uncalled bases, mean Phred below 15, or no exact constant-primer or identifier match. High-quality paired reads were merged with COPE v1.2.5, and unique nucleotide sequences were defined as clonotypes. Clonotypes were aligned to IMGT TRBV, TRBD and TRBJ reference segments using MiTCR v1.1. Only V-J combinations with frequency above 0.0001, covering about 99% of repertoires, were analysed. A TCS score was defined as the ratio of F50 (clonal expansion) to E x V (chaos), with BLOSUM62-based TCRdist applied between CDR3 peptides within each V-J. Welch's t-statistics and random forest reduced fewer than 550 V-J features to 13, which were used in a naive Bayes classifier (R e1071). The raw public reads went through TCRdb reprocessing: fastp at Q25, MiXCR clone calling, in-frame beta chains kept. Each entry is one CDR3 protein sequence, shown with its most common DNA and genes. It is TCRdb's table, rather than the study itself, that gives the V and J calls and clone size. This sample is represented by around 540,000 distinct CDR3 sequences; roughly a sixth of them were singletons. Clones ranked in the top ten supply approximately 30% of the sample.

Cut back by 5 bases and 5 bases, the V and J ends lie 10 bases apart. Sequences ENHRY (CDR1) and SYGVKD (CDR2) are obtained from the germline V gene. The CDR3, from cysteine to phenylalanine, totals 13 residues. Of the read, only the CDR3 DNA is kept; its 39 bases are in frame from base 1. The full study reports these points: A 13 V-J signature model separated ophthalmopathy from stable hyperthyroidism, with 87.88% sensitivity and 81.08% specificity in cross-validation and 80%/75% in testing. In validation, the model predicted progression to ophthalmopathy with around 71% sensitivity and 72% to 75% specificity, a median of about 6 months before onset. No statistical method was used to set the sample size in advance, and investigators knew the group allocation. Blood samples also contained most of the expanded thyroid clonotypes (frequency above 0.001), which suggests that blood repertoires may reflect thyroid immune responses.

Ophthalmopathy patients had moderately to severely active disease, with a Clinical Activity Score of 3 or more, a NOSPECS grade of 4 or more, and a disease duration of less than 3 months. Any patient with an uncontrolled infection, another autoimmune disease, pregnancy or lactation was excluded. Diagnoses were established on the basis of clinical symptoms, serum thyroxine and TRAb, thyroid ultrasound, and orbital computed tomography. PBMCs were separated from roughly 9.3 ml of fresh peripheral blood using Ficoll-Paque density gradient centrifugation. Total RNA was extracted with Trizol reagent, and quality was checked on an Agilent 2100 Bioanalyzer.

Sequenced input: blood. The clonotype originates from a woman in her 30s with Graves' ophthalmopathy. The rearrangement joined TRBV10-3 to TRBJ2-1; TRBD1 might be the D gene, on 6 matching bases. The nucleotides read TGTGCCATCAGTAGGGACACAAACAATGAGCAGTTCTTC. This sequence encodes CAISRDTNNEQFF.